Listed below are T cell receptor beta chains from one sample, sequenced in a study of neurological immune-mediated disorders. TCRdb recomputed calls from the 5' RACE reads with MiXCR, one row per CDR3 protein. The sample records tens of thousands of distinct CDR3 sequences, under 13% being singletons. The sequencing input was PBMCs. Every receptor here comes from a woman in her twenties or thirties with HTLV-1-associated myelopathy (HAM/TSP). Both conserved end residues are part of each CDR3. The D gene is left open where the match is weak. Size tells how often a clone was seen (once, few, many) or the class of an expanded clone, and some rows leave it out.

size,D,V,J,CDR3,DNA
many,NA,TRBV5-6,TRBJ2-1,CASSLYGGSSYNEQFF,TGTGCCAGCAGCTTGTATGGGGGTAGCTCCTACAATGAGCAGTTCTTC
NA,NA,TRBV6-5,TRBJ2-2,CASSFKDTVTGELFF,TGTGCCAGCAGTTTCAAGGACACCGTCACCGGGGAGCTGTTTTTT
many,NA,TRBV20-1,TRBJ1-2,CSAGGNYGYTF,TGCAGCGCAGGCGGAAACTATGGCTACACCTTC
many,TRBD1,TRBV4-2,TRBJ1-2,CASSQVTGGHGYTF,TGTGCCAGCAGCCAGGTCACAGGGGGCCATGGCTACACCTTC
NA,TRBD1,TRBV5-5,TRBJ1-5,CASSLVGGQGVNSNQPQHF,TGTGCCAGCAGCTTGGTCGGGGGACAGGGGGTTAATAGCAATCAGCCCCAGCATTTT
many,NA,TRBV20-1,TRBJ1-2,CSARATGTGGYTF,TGCAGTGCTAGAGCCACAGGGACGGGTGGCTACACCTTC
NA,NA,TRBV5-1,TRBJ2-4,CASSFYICSAIGLAKNIQYF,NA
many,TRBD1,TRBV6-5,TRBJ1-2,CASSYSPGQGDLYGYTF,TGTGCCAGCAGTTACTCACCGGGACAGGGGGATCTCTATGGCTACACCTTC
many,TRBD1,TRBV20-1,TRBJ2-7,CSAGTGVPYEQYF,TGCAGTGCTGGGACAGGGGTGCCCTACGAGCAGTACTTC
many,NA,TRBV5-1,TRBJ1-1,CASAAGGGRTEAFF,TGCGCCAGCGCCGCCGGTGGGGGGCGTACTGAAGCTTTCTTT
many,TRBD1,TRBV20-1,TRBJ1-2,CSARQGQDNYGYTF,TGCAGTGCTAGACAAGGACAGGATAACTATGGCTACACCTTC
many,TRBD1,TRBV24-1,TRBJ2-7,CATSAGGTGVNEQYF,TGTGCCACCAGTGCCGGGGGGACAGGGGTGAACGAGCAGTACTTC
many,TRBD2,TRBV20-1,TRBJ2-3,CSVKRGGDDTQYF,TGCAGTGTTAAGCGGGGGGGCGACGATACGCAGTATTTT
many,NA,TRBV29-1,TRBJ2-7,CSVADSSYEQYF,TGCAGCGTTGCGGACAGCTCCTACGAGCAGTACTTC